The 27 T cell receptor beta chains given below trace back to one sample, sequenced in a study of T cells after yellow fever vaccination. TCRdb fed the 5' RACE reads into MiXCR, producing one record per CDR3 protein. The repertoire holds approximately 610,000 distinct CDR3 sequences, with roughly a sixth as singletons. Sequenced here: PBMCs, sampled around 5 days after the first yellow fever vaccination. Receptors were obtained from a man younger than 35 who received the YFV17D yellow fever vaccine.

This clonotype was seen a handful of times. The V gene is TRBV5-4, the J gene TRBJ1-1; weak D call: TRBD1 (5 bases). This CDR3 is built from 15 residues. CDR1 SGHNT and CDR2 YYREEE come from the germline V gene (reference sequence). The V end lost 1 base, the J end lost 3 bases, and 13 bases lay between the germline ends. The CDR3 loop is CASSLWGDPDTEAFF. The CDR3, as DNA: TGTGCCAGCAGCTTGTGGGGGGACCCGGACACTGAAGCTTTCTTT. Variable domain in full (rest from reference TRBV5-4 and TRBJ1-1): ETGVTQSPTHLIKTRGQQVTLRCSSQSGHNTVSWYQQALGQGPQFIFQYYREEENGRGNFPPRFSGLQFPNYSSELNVNALELDDSALYLCASSLWGDPDTEAFFGQGTRLTVV.

The rearrangement links TRBV20-1 to TRBJ2-7; D call uncertain. Trimming cost V 3 bases and J 4 bases, with 10 bases left between them. This CDR3 region has 12 residues. The germline CDR1 and CDR2 sequences are DFQATT and SNEGSKA (reference sequence). The CDR3 region has the DNA TGCAGTGCTAGTCTTAGAGCGTACGAGCAGTACGTC. Translated, it gives CSASLRAYEQYV.

This clonotype was seen only a few times. The chain links TRBV7-9 to TRBJ1-5; D unclear. The germline V gene encodes CDR1 SEHNR and CDR2 FQNEAQ (reference sequence). The CDR3 has 17 amino acids. The V end was cut by 3 bases, the J end by 0 bases, with 15 bases between. CDR3 region: CASSFHTGAYSNQPQHF. The DNA of the CDR3 is TGTGCCAGCAGCTTCCATACTGGCGCCTATAGCAATCAGCCCCAGCATTTT.

This clonotype was found many times. The chain carries TRBV7-2 and TRBJ2-1; D is possibly TRBD1 (5 bases). V lost 5 bases and J lost 7, with 21 bases in between. This CDR3 has 16 residues. The germline V gene has CDR1 SGHTA and CDR2 FQGNSA. As DNA, the CDR3 is TGTGCCAGCAGCGCCCGGGCGCAGGGCCTATCAAATGAGCAGTTCTTC. The encoded protein is CASSARAQGLSNEQFF.

The rearrangement uses TRBV12-3 or TRBV12-4 and TRBJ1-5; TRBD1 aligns across 7 bases. The V and J ends lost 6 bases and 5 bases, in that order; junction bases with no gene match: 10. This CDR3 region has 15 residues. Here the CDR3 DNA reads TGTGCCAGCAGACTAACAGGGACAGCAGATCAGCCCCAGCATTTT. Translation gives CASRLTGTADQPQHF.

This clonotype was recorded a few times. CDR3 bases: TGTGCCAGCAGTGAAGGGATGGTGGACAGGGAGAGACTAGATGGCTACACCTTC. It is translated as CASSEGMVDRERLDGYTF. This sequence joins TRBV25-1 and TRBJ1-2; 8 nucleotides line up with TRBD1. V trimming: 2 bases; J trimming: 6 bases; junction bases outside the gene matches: 17. Germline V gene lookup returns CDR1 MGHDK and CDR2 SYGVNS. This CDR3 spans 18 amino acids.

This clonotype was seen more than once but under ten times. V gene TRBV12-3 or TRBV12-4 combines with J gene TRBJ2-7; no reliable D call. The CDR3 spans 16 residues. Trimming cost V 3 bases and J 4 bases, with 19 bases left between them. The CDR3 nucleotides read TGTGCCAGCAGTTTTGCGCCAACCGTCCGGGCATACGAGCAGTACTTC. This gives the protein CASSFAPTVRAYEQYF.

J is TRBJ2-2 and V is TRBV20-1, with TRBD2 matching 9 bases. Germline CDR1 and CDR2: DFQATT and SNEGSKA (reference sequence). The ends lost 3 bases at V and 2 bases at J; junction bases unmatched: 13. The CDR3 totals 18 residues. In DNA form, the CDR3 reads TGCAGTGCTAGTGGGCCCACTGTTAGCGGGGGAAACACCGGGGAGCTGTTTTTT. This codes for CSASGPTVSGGNTGELFF.

This clonotype was counted only a few times. The chain combines TRBV5-1 with TRBJ2-3, with D possibly being TRBD2 (5 bases). Germline V gene data show CDR1 as SGHRS and CDR2 as YFSETQ. This CDR3 has 15 amino acids. Trimming left V 1 base short and J 0 bases short, with 9 bases between. The DNA of the CDR3 is TGCGCCAGCAGCTTGTACCGGACTAGCACAGATACGCAGTATTTT. This gives the protein CASSLYRTSTDTQYF.

This clonotype has only a few counts. This chain joins TRBV10-3 and TRBJ2-3; tentative D call: TRBD1 (6 bases). This CDR3 region has 15 residues. Trimming cost V 0 bases and J 1 base, with 8 bases left between them. CDR1 ENHRY and CDR2 SYGVKD come from the germline V gene. In DNA, the CDR3 is TGTGCCATCAGTGAGTCGGCAGGGGGCACAGATACGCAGTATTTT. Protein sequence: CAISESAGGTDTQYF.

The chain employs TRBV7-6 and TRBJ2-2; 10 positions agree with TRBD1. V was clipped by 6 bases and J by 3 bases; unmatched bases: 10. CDR1 is SGHVS, CDR2 FNYEAQ, per germline. CDR3 length: 17 residues. The DNA of the CDR3 is TGTGCCAGCAGACCACTAACGGGACAGGGGTACACCGGGGAGCTGTTTTTT. Encoded protein: CASRPLTGQGYTGELFF.

This clonotype was detected a few times. In DNA, the CDR3 is TGCGCCAGCAGCCAAGAACCCCCGCCAAACAATGAGCAGTTCTTC. Its protein is CASSQEPPPNNEQFF. The chain recombines TRBV4-3 with TRBJ2-1; D call uncertain. The CDR3 totals 15 residues. Germline V lookup: CDR1 LGHNA, CDR2 YSLEER. Trimming pared 0 bases from V and 5 bases from J, leaving 11 bases between.

This chain connects TRBV4-3 to TRBJ2-3; no clear D. The ends were cut back, 2 bases at V and 1 base at J, with 10 bases in the middle. CDR3 length: 15 residues. Per the germline V gene, CDR1 is LGHNA and CDR2 is YSLEER. The CDR3 loop is CASSQLGGGTDTQYF. CDR3 sequence (DNA): TGCGCCAGCAGCCAACTGGGCGGAGGCACAGATACGCAGTATTTT.

This clonotype has a single count. The V gene is TRBV10-1, the J gene TRBJ2-3; D remains unclear. V lost 3 bases and J 3 bases, leaving 7 bases between the germline ends. Germline V gene lookup returns CDR1 WNHNN and CDR2 SYGVQD (reference sequence). The CDR3 extends over 13 amino acids. The CDR3 DNA is TGCGCCAGCAGTGAATCGGTTACAGATACGCAGTATTTT. It codes for CASSESVTDTQYF.

V gene TRBV30 combines with J gene TRBJ2-5, with D perhaps TRBD1 or TRBD2 (5 bases each). The germline V gene has CDR1 GTSNPN and CDR2 SVGIG (reference sequence). The CDR3 is 13 amino acids. The CDR3 here is CGSSGREQETQYF. CDR3 sequence (DNA): TGTGGATCCTCGGGCAGGGAGCAAGAGACCCAGTACTTC.

In its sample, this clonotype was seen many times. DNA of the CDR3: TGTGCCAGCAGCTTGGGACAGGGCACGCAGCCCCAGCATTTT. Translating it yields CASSLGQGTQPQHF. This sequence joins TRBV7-9 and TRBJ1-5, with 9 bases identical to TRBD1. Germline-derived CDR1 and CDR2 are SEHNR and FQNEAQ (reference sequence). The V and J ends lost 3 bases and 7 bases, in that order; junction bases with no gene match: 4. CDR3 size: 14 residues.

In this sample, this clonotype turned up a few times. The chain recombines TRBV6-5 with TRBJ1-3; no clear D gene. Trimming took off 7 bases at V and 4 bases at J, with 17 bases between the two ends. Looked up from germline, CDR1 is MNHEY and CDR2 is SVGAGI. This CDR3 comprises 15 residues. The CDR3 sequence is CASIKPGTKGNTIYF. CDR3 in DNA: TGTGCCAGCATCAAACCTGGAACAAAAGGAAACACCATATATTTT.

This clonotype was counted only a few times. V gene TRBV12-3 or TRBV12-4 combines with J gene TRBJ2-5; D is undetermined. Between the trimmed V and J ends, which lost 7 bases and 4 bases, there was a span of 13 bases. CDR3 length: 13 amino acids. The CDR3 loop is CASTSRVPETQYF. The CDR3 DNA reads TGTGCCAGCACCTCCCGAGTACCAGAGACCCAGTACTTC.

V is TRBV12-3 or TRBV12-4 and J is TRBJ1-5, with no clear D. Trimming stripped 5 bases from V and 4 bases from J, with 9 bases between. This CDR3 has 13 amino acids. The CDR3 DNA is TGTGCCAGCAGTCTTTTAGGAAATCAGCCCCAGCATTTT. Amino acid sequence: CASSLLGNQPQHF.

The rearrangement joins TRBV20-1 to TRBJ2-1; D is possibly TRBD2 (6 bases). Germline V gene data show CDR1 as DFQATT and CDR2 as SNEGSKA (reference sequence). Trimming removed 5 bases from V and 0 bases from J, with 14 bases in between. The CDR3 extends over 15 amino acids. This CDR3 reads CSAPPGGLSYNEQFF. CDR3 sequence (DNA): TGCAGTGCTCCTCCCGGGGGTCTCTCCTACAATGAGCAGTTCTTC.

The rearrangement uses TRBV5-4 and TRBJ2-3; D possibly matches TRBD1 or TRBD2 (7 bases each). Germline CDR1 is SGHNT and CDR2 is YYREEE (reference sequence). The CDR3 is 14 amino acids. The V and J ends lost 4 bases and 5 bases respectively, with 14 bases between them. In DNA, the CDR3 is TGTGCCAGCAGCGACCAGGGGGGGGGAGATACGCAGTATTTT. Its translation: CASSDQGGGDTQYF.

This clonotype was recorded many times. J is TRBJ1-2 and V is TRBV6-2 or TRBV6-3, with D maybe TRBD1 (5 bases). This CDR3 region has 14 residues. Looked up from germline, CDR1 is MNHEY and CDR2 is SVGEGT. V lost 2 bases and J 8 bases, leaving 15 bases between the germline ends. CDR3 protein: CASSYGGRVEGYTF. The CDR3 DNA reads as TGTGCCAGCAGTTACGGAGGCAGGGTGGAAGGCTACACCTTC.

The CDR3 sequence is CASSFQYTSTDTQYF. The DNA of the CDR3 is TGTGCCAGCAGTTTTCAGTATACTAGCACAGATACGCAGTATTTT. This chain uses TRBV12-3 or TRBV12-4 with TRBJ2-3; D gene uncertain. The CDR3 is made up of 15 amino acids. Trimming stripped 3 bases from V and 0 bases from J, with 10 bases between.

The rearrangement links TRBV12-3 or TRBV12-4 to TRBJ2-2, with a tentative D call TRBD1 (5 bases). CDR3 size: 15 residues. The germline V and J ends were trimmed by 5 bases and 0 bases, with 10 bases remaining between them. CDR3 DNA sequence: TGTGCCAGCAGTCGGTCAGGGTCGAACACCGGGGAGCTGTTTTTT. It is translated as CASSRSGSNTGELFF.

This clonotype appeared a few times. The chain carries TRBV7-3 and TRBJ2-2; 8 bases align to TRBD2. Losses at the gene ends were 1 base for V and 3 bases for J; bases not matched to a gene: 4. The CDR3 is 16 amino acids. The germline V gene has CDR1 SGHTA and CDR2 FQGTGA. The CDR3 spells CASSLNAGGDTGELFF. The CDR3 DNA reads as TGTGCCAGCAGCTTAAACGCGGGGGGTGACACCGGGGAGCTGTTTTTT.

This clonotype was seen repeatedly, ten times or more. The gene calls are TRBV7-9 and TRBJ1-2; maybe TRBD1 (5 bases). The CDR3 length is 12 residues. Germline CDR1 reads SEHNR; CDR2 reads FQNEAQ (reference sequence). Trimming pared 5 bases from V and 8 bases from J, leaving 12 bases between. Here the CDR3 reads CASSPRQRGYTF. The CDR3 nucleotides are TGTGCCAGCAGCCCCCGACAGAGAGGCTACACCTTC.

This clonotype was picked up one time. The rearrangement joins TRBV3-1 to TRBJ1-6, with D perhaps matching TRBD1 (6 bases). Trimming took 4 bases from V and 10 from J, leaving 11 bases between them. There are 13 residues in the CDR3. Looked up from germline, CDR1 is LGHDT and CDR2 is YNNKEL (reference sequence). In DNA, the CDR3 is TGTGCCAGCAGCCCAAGAGACAGGTCACCCCTCCACTTT. The encoded protein is CASSPRDRSPLHF.